These 9 T cell receptor beta chains originate from one sample sequenced in a study of Ad26.COV2.S vaccination and SARS-CoV-2 variants. Noted treatment: some 20 received Ad26.COV2.S at low or high dose, single or two shots; a few received placebo; per-sample allocation not given. After the first vaccine or placebo injection, samples were drawn on day 63. Profiled with immunoSEQ multiplex PCR; TCRdb holds only in-frame clones, not every one. The sample contains some 410,000 clones, about 90% of which appear only once. This material consisted of peripheral blood, taken in a trial of Ad26.COV2.S vaccine versus placebo. Every receptor here comes from a person aged 18-60 years who received the Ad26.COV2.S COVID-19 vaccine or a placebo.

In its sample, this clone was seen once. Other DNA sequences in the sample encode the same CDR3. This chain links TRBV19 with TRBJ2-5; possible D gene TRBD1, 5 bases. The CDR3 has 16 residues. The V and J ends lost 1 base and 1 base respectively, with 13 bases between them. In germline, CDR1 is LNHDA, CDR2 SQIVND (reference sequence). The CDR3 reads CASSIVGAGFQETQYF. The CDR3 nucleotides are TGTGCCAGTAGTATAGTTGGGGCAGGGTTCCAAGAGACCCAGTACTTC.

Points on this clone: The sample contains more than one DNA sequence encoding this CDR3. This chain joins TRBV29-1 and TRBJ2-7; D remains unclear. Germline V lookup: CDR1 SQVTM, CDR2 ANQGSEA. V lost 4 bases and J lost 3, with 4 bases in between. There are 10 residues in the CDR3. The CDR3 protein is CSVGDYEQYF. For the CDR3, the DNA is TGCAGCGTTGGAGACTACGAGCAGTACTTC.

The gene calls are TRBV28 and TRBJ2-7; D is unresolved. Germline-derived CDR1 and CDR2 are MDHEN and SYDVKM. V was shortened by 6 bases and J by 5 bases, with 8 bases between the two germline ends. This CDR3 is 11 amino acids long. CDR3 sequence: CASSTRDEQYF. The DNA of the CDR3 is TGTGCCAGCAGCACCCGGGACGAGCAGTACTTC.

The gene calls are TRBV9 and TRBJ2-5, with TRBD2 matching 11 bases. Germline V gene sequence: CDR1 SGDLS, CDR2 YYNGEE. With V trimmed by 2 bases and J by 5 bases, 8 bases remained unmatched. The CDR3 extends over 16 amino acids. The DNA for the CDR3 is TGTGCCAGCAGCGTTAGCGGGGGGGCGGTAAAGGAGACCCAGTACTTC. Protein sequence: CASSVSGGAVKETQYF.

The CDR3 nucleotides are TGTGCCAGCTCAAAGGACCCGAACACTGAAGCTTTCTTT. Translation: CASSKDPNTEAFF. This rearrangement joins TRBV18 to TRBJ1-1; D unclear. The V gene lost 5 bases and the J gene lost 1 base, with 8 bases spanning the gap. CDR1 is KGHSH and CDR2 is LQKENI in the germline V gene. CDR3 length: 13 residues. Drawing the rest from reference TRBV18 and TRBJ1-1, the complete variable domain is NAGVMQNPRHLVRRRGQEARLRCSPMKGHSHVYWYRQLPEEGLKFMVYLQKENIIDESGMPKERFSAEFPKEGPSILRIQQVVRGDSAAYFCASSKDPNTEAFFGQGTRLTVV.

The chain joins TRBV6-5 to TRBJ1-2; TRBD1 matches 11 bases. With V trimmed by 2 bases and J by 4 bases, 3 bases remained unmatched. CDR3 length: 15 amino acids. The germline V gene has CDR1 MNHEY and CDR2 SVGAGI. The CDR3 protein is CASSYRDRGVYGYTF. The CDR3 coding sequence is TGTGCCAGCAGTTACAGGGACAGGGGGGTCTATGGCTACACCTTC.

The V gene is TRBV28, the J gene TRBJ1-2, with 7 nucleotides matching TRBD1. Germline-derived CDR1 and CDR2 are MDHEN and SYDVKM. The junction had 9 bases not matched to a gene; V was cut back by 5 bases and J by 6 bases. The CDR3 contains 14 residues. The CDR3 region is CASSTDQGVHGYTF. CDR3 nucleotides: TGTGCCAGCAGTACCGACCAGGGGGTACATGGCTACACCTTC.

The chain combines TRBV6-5 with TRBJ1-2; D unresolved. Trimming removed 6 bases at V and 2 bases at J, with 10 bases between. CDR1 is MNHEY, CDR2 SVGAGI, per germline. The CDR3 has 13 residues. The CDR3 sequence is CASRLDGNYGYTF. The CDR3, as DNA: TGTGCCAGCAGGCTAGACGGGAACTATGGCTACACCTTC.

The V call is TRBV7-2, the J call TRBJ2-3, with TRBD2 as a possible D gene (6 bases). Germline-derived CDR1 and CDR2 are SGHTA and FQGNSA. Trimming left V 2 bases short and J 4 bases short, with 16 bases between. The CDR3 runs 16 residues. The CDR3 loop is CASSLSVGRGADTQYF. DNA of the CDR3: TGTGCCAGCAGCTTATCCGTGGGGCGCGGGGCAGATACGCAGTATTTT.